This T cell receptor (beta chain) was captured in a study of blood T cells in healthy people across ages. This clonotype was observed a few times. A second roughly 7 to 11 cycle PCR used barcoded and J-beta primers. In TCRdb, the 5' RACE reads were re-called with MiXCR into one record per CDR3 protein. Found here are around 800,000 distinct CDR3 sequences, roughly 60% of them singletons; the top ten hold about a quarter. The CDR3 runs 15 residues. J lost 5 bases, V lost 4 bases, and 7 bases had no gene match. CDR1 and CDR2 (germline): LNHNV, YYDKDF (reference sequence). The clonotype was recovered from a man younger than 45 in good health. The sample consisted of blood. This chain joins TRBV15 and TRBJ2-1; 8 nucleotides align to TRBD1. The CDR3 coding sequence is TGTGCCACCAGCAATGGGGGACAGGCCAACAATGAGCAGTTCTTC. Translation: CATSNGGQANNEQFF.